This TCR beta chain stems from a study of cytomegalovirus exposure and HLA in healthy donors. In the study overall: The 130 or so validation repertoires, a later analysis reported, used the same platform as the approximately 700 first-cohort repertoires. Whole-study findings and limits: Cytomegalovirus status was reportedly diagnosed by the classifier with high sensitivity and specificity. Investigators reported under 200 TCR beta chains as tied to cytomegalovirus. Most TCR sequences proved rare, with some public TCRs found in many donors.

Profiled with immunoSEQ multiplex PCR; TCRdb holds only in-frame clones, not every one. This table has about 150,000 clones, nearly 90% appearing once. This CDR3 is 15 amino acids long. Germline assignment: CDR1 MGHRA and CDR2 YSYEKL. Trimming took off 4 bases at V and 1 base at J, with 13 bases between the two ends. This clone was found once. As yet, its antigen is unknown. The sample consisted of PBMCs. The source is a young woman in good health and CMV-seropositive. V and J are TRBV4-1 and TRBJ1-1, with D possibly TRBD1 on 6 matching bases. Here the CDR3 DNA reads TGCGCCAGCAGCCGCCGGGACACCGAGAACACTGAAGCTTTCTTT. It encodes CASSRRDTENTEAFF.